This entry lists 17 T cell receptor beta chains sequenced from one sample in a study of glioma-infiltrating T cells. Using RNA template, CDR3s of TCR alpha and beta were amplified with iRepertoire arm-PCR. One entry per CDR3 protein, called by TCRdb with MiXCR from the multiplex PCR reads. Of about 2,500 distinct CDR3 sequences listed, around 70% are singletons. The sequenced material came from glioma tissue, nonneoplastic brain tissue, or PBMCs (not recorded which). Receptors originate from a human donor with low-grade glioma or glioblastoma, undergoing nonglioma brain surgery, or in good health (not recorded which).

Note on this clonotype: One junction end disagrees with the germline gene, perhaps due to a read error. The chain carries TRBV20-1 and TRBJ2-6; no definite D call. The CDR3 is made up of 14 amino acids. Germline values: CDR1 DFQATT, CDR2 SNEGSKA (reference sequence). The CDR3: CSARGYSWANILTF. The DNA for the CDR3 is TGCAGTGCTAGAGGATACTCTTGGGCCAACATCCTGACTTTC.

Notes on this clonotype: The junction and the germline gene differ at one end; a read error may be behind it. The chain has TRBV7-6 and TRBJ2-1; D assignment may be TRBD1 or TRBD2 (6 bases each). Germline V CDR1 and CDR2: SGHVS, FNYEAQ. The CDR3 spans 16 residues. This CDR3 reads CASSPTPRQEGYDQFF. The CDR3 region has the DNA TGTGCCAGCAGCCCCACCCCGCGACAGGAGGGCTATGATCAGTTCTTC.

The rearrangement joins TRBV6-1 to TRBJ1-2; 8 bases are a match to TRBD1. CDR3 length equals 15 residues. J gave up 8 bases and V 7 bases, and 15 bases lay outside the gene matches. Germline CDR1 MNHNS, CDR2 SASEGT. The CDR3 region is CASTDPGQGARGYTF. For the CDR3, the DNA is TGTGCCAGCACCGACCCGGGGCAGGGGGCACGGGGCTACACCTTC.

The chain employs TRBV6-9 and TRBJ2-3; 12 bases map to TRBD2. CDR1 is MNHGY and CDR2 is SVAAGI in the germline V gene. The V and J ends lost 5 bases and 13 bases, in that order; junction bases with no gene match: 13. The CDR3 has 15 amino acids. This CDR3 is CASSLSTSGRTDKYF. The CDR3 DNA reads as TGTGCCAGCAGTCTTTCGACTAGCGGGAGAACAGATAAGTATTTT.

Regarding this clonotype: Given the absence of the conserved phenylalanine or tryptophan at the CDR3 end, a read error is likely. The chain is built from TRBV12-3 or TRBV12-4 and TRBJ2-1; D uncertain. This CDR3 is 15 amino acids long. CDR3 bases: TGTGCCGGCAGTTTATTGGTGGATAAAGGCAATGAGCAGTTCTCC. This codes for CAGSLLVDKGNEQFS.

This clonotype is large (0.1 to 1%) in the sample. In DNA form, the CDR3 reads TGCGCCAGCAGCCCTCCAGGAACGGGCCTAAATGAGCAGTTCTTC. Translation gives CASSPPGTGLNEQFF. J is TRBJ2-1 and V is TRBV4-1, with D unclear. Per the germline V gene, CDR1 is MGHRA and CDR2 is YSYEKL. The V end was cut by 4 bases, the J end by 7 bases, with 17 bases between. This CDR3 is 15 amino acids long.

On this clonotype: The conserved final phenylalanine or tryptophan is absent from the CDR3, which likely points to a read error. The limits of the CDR3 on the DNA are not certain, so only TCRdb's listed CDR3 is given. J is TRBJ1-1 and V is TRBV7-2. CDR1 is SGHTA, CDR2 FQGNSA, per germline. The length of the CDR3 is 13 amino acids, counting both ends. This CDR3 reads CASGSYDKLGALS.

The genes are TRBV6-6 and TRBJ2-5; D is undetermined. With 0 bases removed from V and 5 bases from J, the gap between germline ends came to 19 bases. The length of the CDR3 is 17 residues. CDR1 is MNHNY and CDR2 is SVGAGI in the germline V gene (reference sequence). The CDR3, as DNA: TGTGCCAGCAGTTACTCGACCCCCCGGGCGAAACTGGAGACCCAGTACTTC. Translation gives CASSYSTPRAKLETQYF.

The chain uses TRBV18 and TRBJ1-2; 9 positions match TRBD1. The CDR3 sequence is 14 residues long. V lost 3 bases to trimming and J lost 6 bases; unmatched junction nucleotides: 5. Germline lookup yields CDR1 KGHSH and CDR2 LQKENI. This CDR3 is CASSPTGQGNGYTF. In nucleotides, the CDR3 is TGTGCCAGCTCACCTACTGGACAGGGGAATGGCTACACCTTC.

The rearrangement uses TRBV27 and TRBJ1-2; 9 bases are shared with TRBD1. V lost 5 bases and J lost 7; bases outside the gene matches: 14. CDR1 and CDR2 (germline): MNHEY, SMNVEV (reference sequence). CDR3 length: 16 amino acids. The CDR3 spells CASSGDWTGVGSGYTF. The CDR3 region has the DNA TGTGCCAGCAGTGGTGATTGGACAGGGGTAGGATCTGGCTACACCTTC.

This clonotype was picked up one time. The junction departs from germline at one end; a sequencing error may be responsible. The CDR3: CASSFGQLQETRCF. CDR3 DNA: TGTGCCAGCAGTTTCGGACAGCTCCAAGAGACGCGGTGCTTC. The chain joins TRBV28 to TRBJ2-5; D is perhaps TRBD1 (6 bases). CDR3 size: 14 residues. The germline V gene has CDR1 MDHEN and CDR2 SYDVKM. The whole variable domain, filled in from reference TRBV28 and TRBJ2-5, reads DVKVTQSSRYLVKRTGEKVFLECVQDMDHENMFWYRQDPGLGLRLIYFSYDVKMKEKGDIPEGYSVSREKKERFSLILESASTNQTSMYLCASSFGQLQETRCFGPGTRLLVL.

Worth noting for this clonotype: The conserved phenylalanine or tryptophan normally closing the CDR3 is absent here, so this likely arose from a read error. The rearrangement links TRBV6-2 or TRBV6-3 to TRBJ1-1; D unclear. The germline V gene has CDR1 MNHEY and CDR2 SVGEGT. This CDR3 has 14 amino acids. CDR3 DNA: TGTGCCAGCAGTTACAGAGGCCGGAACAATGAAGCTTTCTCT. Its protein is CASSYRGRNNEAFS.

The chain links TRBV14 to TRBJ1-3, with a tentative D call TRBD1 (5 bases). The CDR3 runs 13 residues. The germline V gene has CDR1 SGHDN and CDR2 FVKESK. Trimming left V 8 bases short and J 4 bases short, with 12 bases between. The DNA of the CDR3 is TGTGCCAGCCAACAGGTGTCAGGAAACACCATATATTTT. This encodes CASQQVSGNTIYF.

Turning to this clonotype: The CDR3 end shows no conserved phenylalanine or tryptophan, and so a read error is likely. The DNA is omitted, as the CDR3 cannot be located on it reliably, and the CDR3 follows TCRdb's listing. The chain has TRBV20-1 and TRBJ2-1; the table's D call of TRBD2 was not tested on the DNA. The CDR3 extends over 15 residues, inclusive of both ends. Germline V CDR1 and CDR2: DFQATT, SNEGSKA (reference sequence). The CDR3 spells CSASVPAVLGNEQLL.

This clonotype was counted once. The conserved phenylalanine or tryptophan is not found at the CDR3 terminus, so this likely reflects a read error. The V and J genes are TRBV27 and TRBJ1-6, with no clear D. CDR1 and CDR2 (germline): MNHEY, SMNVEV (reference sequence). The CDR3 length is 14 residues. CDR3 DNA: TGTGCCAGCAATGAACAGAGCCCTAATTCACACCTCCACCTT. Translating gives CASNEQSPNSHLHL.

To note about this clonotype: This may be a read error: a much more frequent sequence differs by one nucleotide. The genes are TRBV6-1 and TRBJ2-1; the match to TRBD1 covers 7 bases. The CDR3 runs to 14 residues. Germline-derived CDR1 and CDR2 are MNHNS and SASEGT. The CDR3 DNA is TGTGCCGGCAGCCGGGACAGCAGTTCCTATGAGCAGTTCTTC. Its translation is CAGSRDSSSYEQFF.

A note on this clonotype: Sequence at one end of the junction differs from germline and may be a read error. The chain links TRBV2 to TRBJ1-4; 9 bases align to TRBD1. Germline V gene sequence: CDR1 SNHLY, CDR2 FYNNEI. This CDR3 region has 15 residues. The CDR3 protein is CDSSKADRGDERLFF. The CDR3 DNA reads as TGTGACAGCAGTAAAGCGGACAGGGGAGATGAAAGACTGTTTTTT. Filled out from reference TRBV2 and TRBJ1-4, the complete variable domain reads EPEVTQTPSHQVTQMGQEVILRCVPISNHLYFYWYRQILGQKVEFLVSFYNNEISEKSEIFDDQFSVERPDGSNFTLKIRSTKLEDSAMYFCDSSKADRGDERLFFGSGTQLSVL.